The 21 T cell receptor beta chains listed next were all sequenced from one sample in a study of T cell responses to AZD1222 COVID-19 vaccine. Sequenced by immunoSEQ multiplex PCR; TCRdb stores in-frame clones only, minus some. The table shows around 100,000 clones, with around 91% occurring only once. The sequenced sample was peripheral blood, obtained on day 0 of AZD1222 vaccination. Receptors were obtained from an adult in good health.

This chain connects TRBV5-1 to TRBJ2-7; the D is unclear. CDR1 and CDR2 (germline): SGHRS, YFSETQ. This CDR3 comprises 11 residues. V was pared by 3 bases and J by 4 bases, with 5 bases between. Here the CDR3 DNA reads TGCGCCAGCAGCTATTTATACGAGCAGTACTTC. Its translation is CASSYLYEQYF.

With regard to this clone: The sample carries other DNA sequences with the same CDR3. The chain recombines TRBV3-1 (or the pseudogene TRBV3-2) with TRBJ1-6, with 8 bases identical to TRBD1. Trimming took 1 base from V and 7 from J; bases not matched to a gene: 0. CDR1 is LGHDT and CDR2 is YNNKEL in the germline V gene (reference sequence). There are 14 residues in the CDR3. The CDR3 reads CASSQGTGNSPLHF. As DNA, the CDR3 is TGTGCCAGCAGCCAAGGGACAGGGAATTCACCCCTCCACTTT.

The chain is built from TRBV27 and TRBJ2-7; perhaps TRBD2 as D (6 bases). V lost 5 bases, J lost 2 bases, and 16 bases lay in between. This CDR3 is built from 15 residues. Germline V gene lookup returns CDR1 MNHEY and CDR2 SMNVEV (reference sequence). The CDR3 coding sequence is TGTGCCAGCAGTCCCCCGGGGGACTTTACCTACGAGCAGTACTTC. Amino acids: CASSPPGDFTYEQYF.

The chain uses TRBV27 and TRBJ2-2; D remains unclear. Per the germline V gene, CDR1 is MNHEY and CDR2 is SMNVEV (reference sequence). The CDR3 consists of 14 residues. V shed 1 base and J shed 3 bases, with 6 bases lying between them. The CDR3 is CASSLYPDTGELFF. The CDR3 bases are TGTGCCAGCAGTTTATACCCGGACACCGGGGAGCTGTTTTTT.

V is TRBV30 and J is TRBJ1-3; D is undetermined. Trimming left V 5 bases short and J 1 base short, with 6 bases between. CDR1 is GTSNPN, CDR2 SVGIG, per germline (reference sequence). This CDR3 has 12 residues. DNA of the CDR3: TGTGCCTGGGGGGTTTCTGGAAACACCATATATTTT. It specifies CAWGVSGNTIYF.

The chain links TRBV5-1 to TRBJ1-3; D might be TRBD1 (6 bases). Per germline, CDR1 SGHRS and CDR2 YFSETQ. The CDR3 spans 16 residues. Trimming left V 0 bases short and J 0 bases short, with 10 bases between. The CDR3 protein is CASSLAGVRSGNTIYF. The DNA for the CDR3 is TGCGCCAGCAGCTTGGCAGGGGTCCGCTCTGGAAACACCATATATTTT. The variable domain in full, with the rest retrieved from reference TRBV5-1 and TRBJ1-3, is KAGVTQTPRYLIKTRGQQVTLSCSPISGHRSVSWYQQTPGQGLQFLFEYFSETQRNKGNFPGRFSGRQFSNSRSEMNVSTLELGDSALYLCASSLAGVRSGNTIYFGEGSWLTVV.

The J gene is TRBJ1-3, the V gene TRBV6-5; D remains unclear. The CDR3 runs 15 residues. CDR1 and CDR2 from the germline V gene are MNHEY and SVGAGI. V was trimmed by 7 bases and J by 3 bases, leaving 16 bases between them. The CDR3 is CASKAVGFYGNTIYF. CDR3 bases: TGTGCCAGCAAGGCGGTGGGTTTTTATGGAAACACCATATATTTT.

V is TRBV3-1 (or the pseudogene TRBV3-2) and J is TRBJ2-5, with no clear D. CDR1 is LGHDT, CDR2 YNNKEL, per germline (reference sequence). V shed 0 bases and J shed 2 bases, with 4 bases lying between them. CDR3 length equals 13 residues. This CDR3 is CASSQEHQETQYF. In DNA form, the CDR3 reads TGTGCCAGCAGCCAAGAGCATCAAGAGACCCAGTACTTC.

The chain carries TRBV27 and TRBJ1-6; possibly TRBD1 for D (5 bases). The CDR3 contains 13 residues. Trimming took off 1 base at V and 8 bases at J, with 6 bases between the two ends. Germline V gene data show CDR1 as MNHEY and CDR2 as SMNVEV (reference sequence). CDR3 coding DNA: TGTGCCAGCAGTTTATTGGGGGATTCACCCCTCCACTTT. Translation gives CASSLLGDSPLHF.

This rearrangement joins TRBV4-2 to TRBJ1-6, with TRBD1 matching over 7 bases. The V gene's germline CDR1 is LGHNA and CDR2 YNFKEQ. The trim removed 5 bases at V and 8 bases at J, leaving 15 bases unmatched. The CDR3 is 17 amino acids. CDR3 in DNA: TGTGCCAGCAGCGGACAGGCCACGTCGTTGGGCCATTCACCCCTCCACTTT. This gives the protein CASSGQATSLGHSPLHF.

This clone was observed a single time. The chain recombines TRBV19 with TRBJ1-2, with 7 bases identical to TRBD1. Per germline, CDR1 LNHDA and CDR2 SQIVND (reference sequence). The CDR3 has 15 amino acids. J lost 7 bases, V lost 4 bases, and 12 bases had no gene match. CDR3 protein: CASSKDRSTASGYTF. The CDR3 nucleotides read TGTGCCAGTAGTAAGGACAGGTCCACCGCATCTGGCTACACCTTC.

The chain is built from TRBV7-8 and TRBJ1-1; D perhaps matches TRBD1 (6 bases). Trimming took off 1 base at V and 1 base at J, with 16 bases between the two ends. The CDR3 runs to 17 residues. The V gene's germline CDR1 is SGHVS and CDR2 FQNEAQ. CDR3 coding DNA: TGTGCCAGCAGCTTAGGATGGGGGGGCCCTGGGAACACTGAAGCTTTCTTT. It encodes CASSLGWGGPGNTEAFF.

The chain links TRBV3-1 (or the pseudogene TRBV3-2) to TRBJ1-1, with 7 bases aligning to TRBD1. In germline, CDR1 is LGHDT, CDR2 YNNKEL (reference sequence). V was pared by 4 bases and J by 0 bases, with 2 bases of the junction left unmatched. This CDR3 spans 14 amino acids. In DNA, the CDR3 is TGTGCCAGCAGCCGGGACAGCATGAACACTGAAGCTTTCTTT. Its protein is CASSRDSMNTEAFF.

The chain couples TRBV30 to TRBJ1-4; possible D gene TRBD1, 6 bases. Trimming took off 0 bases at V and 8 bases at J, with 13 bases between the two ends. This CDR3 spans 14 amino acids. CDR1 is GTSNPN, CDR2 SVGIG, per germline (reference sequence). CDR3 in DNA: TGTGCCTGGAGTGTAAGGGGGGCTGGGGAAAAACTGTTTTTT. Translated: CAWSVRGAGEKLFF.

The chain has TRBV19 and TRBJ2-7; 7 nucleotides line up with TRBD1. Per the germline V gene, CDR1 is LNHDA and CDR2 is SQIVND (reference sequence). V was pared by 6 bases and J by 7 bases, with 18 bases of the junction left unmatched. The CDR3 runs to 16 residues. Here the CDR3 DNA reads TGTGCCAGTAGCTCCCCCCTAAGGGGGCGGCCAAGGGAGCAGTACTTC. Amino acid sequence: CASSSPLRGRPREQYF.

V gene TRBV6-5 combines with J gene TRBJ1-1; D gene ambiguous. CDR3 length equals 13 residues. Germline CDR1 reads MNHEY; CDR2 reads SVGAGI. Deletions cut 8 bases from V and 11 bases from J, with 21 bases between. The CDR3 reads CASLIVLGGMAFF. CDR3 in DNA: TGTGCCAGCCTTATAGTGTTGGGTGGGATGGCTTTCTTT.

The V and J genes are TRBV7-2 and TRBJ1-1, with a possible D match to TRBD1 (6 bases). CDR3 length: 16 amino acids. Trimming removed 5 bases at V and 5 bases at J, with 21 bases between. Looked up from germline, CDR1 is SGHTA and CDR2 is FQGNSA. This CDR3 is CASSLIRGGRGTEAFF. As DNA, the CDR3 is TGTGCCAGCAGCCTAATTAGAGGGGGACGTGGGACTGAAGCTTTCTTT.

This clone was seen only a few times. The CDR3 nucleotides read TGTGCCAGCAGTGAGGGTCCTGGGGGGGATAATTCACCCCTCCACTTT. Protein sequence: CASSEGPGGDNSPLHF. The chain couples TRBV6-1 to TRBJ1-6; a weak D match, TRBD1 (5 bases). Germline CDR1 is MNHNS and CDR2 is SASEGT. The V gene lost 3 bases and the J gene lost 5 bases, with 14 bases spanning the gap. CDR3 length equals 16 residues.

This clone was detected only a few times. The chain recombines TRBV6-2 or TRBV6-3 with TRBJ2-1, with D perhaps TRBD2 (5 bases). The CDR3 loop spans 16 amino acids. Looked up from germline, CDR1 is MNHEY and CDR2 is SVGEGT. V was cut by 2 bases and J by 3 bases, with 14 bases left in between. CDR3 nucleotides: TGTGCCAGCAGTTACAACGCGGAGGCGAACTACAATGAGCAGTTCTTC. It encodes CASSYNAEANYNEQFF.

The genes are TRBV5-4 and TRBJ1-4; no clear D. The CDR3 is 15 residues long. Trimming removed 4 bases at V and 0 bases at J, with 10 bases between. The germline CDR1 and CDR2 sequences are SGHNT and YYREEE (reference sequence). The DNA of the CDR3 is TGTGCCAGCAGCCCGGACGGAGCAACTAATGAAAAACTGTTTTTT. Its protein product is CASSPDGATNEKLFF.

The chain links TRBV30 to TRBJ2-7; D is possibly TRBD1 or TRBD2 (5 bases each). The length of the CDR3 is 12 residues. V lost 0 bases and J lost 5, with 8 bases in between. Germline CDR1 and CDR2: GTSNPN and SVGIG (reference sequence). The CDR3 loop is CAWSVRGDEQYF. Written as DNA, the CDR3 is TGTGCCTGGAGTGTACGAGGGGACGAGCAGTACTTC.